This T cell receptor (beta chain) originates from a study of blood T cell repertoires in COVID-19. V shed 5 bases, J shed 4 bases, and the junction held 6 bases outside the gene matches. Germline CDR1 reads LGHDT; CDR2 reads YNNKEL (reference sequence). The CDR3 consists of 14 residues. Adults between about 18 and 89 years of age took part from 20 to 25 US areas. Sequenced by immunoSEQ multiplex PCR; TCRdb stores in-frame clones only, minus some. The sample lists fewer than 350,000 clones; about 89% were seen once. V usage is TRBV3-1 (or the pseudogene TRBV3-2) and J usage is TRBJ2-7, with TRBD2 identical over 9 bases. This clonotype was sampled from a man in his fifties or sixties who had recovered from COVID-19. Sequencing used PBMCs or T cells enriched from blood (not recorded which). CDR3 protein: CASSNSGRSYEQYF. The CDR3 DNA reads TGTGCCAGCAGCAATAGCGGGAGATCATACGAGCAGTACTTC.